This T cell receptor beta chain is drawn from a study of T cell responses to AZD1222 COVID-19 vaccine. Study-level points and caveats: None of the repertoires were sampled until the peak T cell response had passed. Following two doses of AZD1222, Spike-specific TCR breadth and depth rose. Distributed over spike, vaccine-associated CD4 TCRs predominated at 160-218 and 743-854. Most donors were white British and more were female, and clonal diversity was possibly underestimated.

A word on this clone: Its antigen remains unknown.

Profiling relied on immunoSEQ multiplex PCR, and the TCRdb table lists in-frame clones only, not all of them. The table records about 67,000 clones, about 83% of them present only once. The CDR3 has 14 amino acids. CDR1 is LNHDA and CDR2 is SQIVND in the germline V gene (reference sequence). V shed 3 bases and J shed 6 bases, with 13 bases lying between them. This receptor was identified in an adult who received the AZD1222 COVID-19 vaccine. The J gene is TRBJ2-3, the V gene TRBV19; D is possibly TRBD2 (5 bases). The material sequenced was peripheral blood, taken 28 days after the second AZD1222 dose. CDR3 coding DNA: TGTGCCAGTAGTATGAGGGCATTCACGGATACGCAGTATTTT. Translation: CASSMRAFTDTQYF.